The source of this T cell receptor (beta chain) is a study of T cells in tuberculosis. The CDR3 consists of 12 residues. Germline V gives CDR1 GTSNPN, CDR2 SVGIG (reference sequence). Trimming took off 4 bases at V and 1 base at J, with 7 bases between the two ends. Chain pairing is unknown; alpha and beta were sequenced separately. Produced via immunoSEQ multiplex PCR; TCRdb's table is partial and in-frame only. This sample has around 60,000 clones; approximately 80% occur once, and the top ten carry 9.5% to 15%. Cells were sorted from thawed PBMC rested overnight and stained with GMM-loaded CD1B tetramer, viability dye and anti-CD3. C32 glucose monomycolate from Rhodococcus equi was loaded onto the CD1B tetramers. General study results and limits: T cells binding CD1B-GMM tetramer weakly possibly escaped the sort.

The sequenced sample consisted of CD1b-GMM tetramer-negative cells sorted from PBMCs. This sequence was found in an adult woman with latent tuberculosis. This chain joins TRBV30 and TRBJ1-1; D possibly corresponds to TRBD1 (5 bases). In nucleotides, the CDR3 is TGTGCCTGGACTACAGGGAACACTGAAGCTTTCTTT. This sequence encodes CAWTTGNTEAFF.